This TCR beta chain was sequenced for a study of blood T cell repertoires in COVID-19. Turning to the study itself: Cohort 3 donors were reported recovered after two negative PCRs, clearance, or symptom resolution.

Participants spanned ages roughly 18 to 90 years and resided in some 22 US areas. Participants' own reports of clinical history determined their cohort assignment. The CDR3 totals 15 residues. Germline CDR1 and CDR2: MNHEY and SVGAGI. V was clipped by 5 bases and J by 1 base, with 14 bases between them. Under the authors' procedure: Amplification from reference gene primers served as the basis for estimated nucleated cell counts. Repertoires were generated with immunoSEQ multiplex PCR, while TCRdb's copy carries only in-frame clones and drops some. The V and J calls and clone size were taken over from that table, and D and trimming were inferred from the DNA. This repertoire shows around 360,000 clones, about 89% found once; its top ten account for 1.9%. This clone was picked up a small number of times.

The gene calls are TRBV6-5 and TRBJ1-1; D is unclear. The origin of this receptor is a man between 40 and 49 years old in a cohort exposed to, infected with or recovered from COVID-19 (not recorded which). Sequencing input: PBMCs or T cells enriched from blood (not recorded which). DNA of the CDR3: TGTGCCAGCAGTAAGTACAGCCTTCAGAACACTGAAGCTTTCTTT. Translation gives CASSKYSLQNTEAFF.